One and the same sample provided the 20 T cell receptor beta chains below, sequenced in a study of OX40 agonist ivuxolimab in advanced cancers. Using immunoSEQ multiplex PCR, the repertoire was profiled, and TCRdb retains in-frame clones only, with some absent. Seen here are tens of thousands of clones, approximately 84% observed once, and the top ten hold around 24%. The sequenced sample was CD4+ or CD8+ T cells sorted from blood, obtained in a trial of the OX40 agonist ivuxolimab. The receptors stem from an adult with an advanced solid tumor such as melanoma, head and neck, liver or kidney cancer.

This clone was seen a few times. This chain connects TRBV4-1 to TRBJ1-2, with unresolved D. Trimming stripped 1 base from V and 8 bases from J, with 8 bases between. CDR3 length equals 12 residues. The germline CDR1 and CDR2 sequences are MGHRA and YSYEKL. The CDR3 DNA follows: TGCGCCAGCAGCCAAGGGGAATGGGGCTACACCTTC. This gives the protein CASSQGEWGYTF.

The J gene is TRBJ2-7, the V gene TRBV2, with 11 bases aligning to TRBD2. Germline assignment: CDR1 SNHLY and CDR2 FYNNEI. Germline trimming cut 10 bases from V and 0 bases from J; bases unmatched to any gene: 5. The CDR3 sequence is 14 residues long. CDR3 in DNA: TGTGCCAACACGCTAGCGGGAGGCTCCTACGAGCAGTACTTC. It encodes CANTLAGGSYEQYF.

The chain has TRBV6-1 and TRBJ1-2, with 9 bases aligning to TRBD1. The ends lost 6 bases at V and 4 bases at J; junction bases unmatched: 6. The CDR3 is 14 amino acids. Germline CDR1 MNHNS, CDR2 SASEGT. CDR3 in DNA: TGTGCCAGCAGATTCAGGGGACAGGGCTATGGCTACACCTTC. Amino acid sequence: CASRFRGQGYGYTF.

V usage is TRBV4-3 and J usage is TRBJ1-4; possible D gene TRBD1, 6 bases. V lost 0 bases to trimming and J lost 3 bases, with 14 bases between them. The CDR3 loop spans 17 amino acids. CDR1 is LGHNA and CDR2 is YSLEER in the germline V gene. The DNA of the CDR3 is TGCGCCAGCAGCCAAGATGGCACGAGGACAGCTAATGAAAAACTGTTTTTT. Translated, it gives CASSQDGTRTANEKLFF.

This clone was counted between two and nine times. The CDR3 loop is CASSHTLRGNSPLHF. CDR3 bases: TGTGCCAGCAGCCATACTTTACGGGGGAATTCACCCCTCCACTTT. The chain links TRBV7-9 to TRBJ1-6, with D perhaps TRBD1 (5 bases). Germline loops: CDR1 SEHNR, CDR2 FQNEAQ (reference sequence). V was trimmed by 5 bases and J by 7 bases, leaving 15 bases between them. The CDR3 contains 15 residues.

This chain uses TRBV5-4 with TRBJ1-2; D call uncertain. The V end was cut by 4 bases, the J end by 10 bases, with 20 bases between. The CDR3 spans 14 residues. Germline V CDR1 and CDR2: SGHNT, YYREEE (reference sequence). In DNA form, the CDR3 reads TGTGCCAGCAGCCCCTATTCAAATGGACTGATCTACACCTTC. Encoded protein: CASSPYSNGLIYTF. Full variable domain (remainder filled in from reference TRBV5-4 and TRBJ1-2): ETGVTQSPTHLIKTRGQQVTLRCSSQSGHNTVSWYQQALGQGPQFIFQYYREEENGRGNFPPRFSGLQFPNYSSELNVNALELDDSALYLCASSPYSNGLIYTFGSGTRLTVV.

This clone was detected a few times. This chain uses TRBV10-3 with TRBJ2-3, with 8 bases matching TRBD2. CDR3 length: 17 residues. Germline CDR1 and CDR2: ENHRY and SYGVKD. Germline trimming cut 0 bases from V and 1 base from J; bases unmatched to any gene: 6. CDR3 loop: CAISESVAGGRTDTQYF. CDR3 bases: TGTGCCATCAGTGAGTCGGTTGCGGGAGGTCGCACAGATACGCAGTATTTT.

This chain connects TRBV6-6 to TRBJ1-1, with unresolved D. V was pared by 2 bases and J by 0 bases, with 13 bases between. Germline CDR1 is MNHNY and CDR2 is SVGAGI (reference sequence). The CDR3 loop spans 16 amino acids. The CDR3 nucleotides are TGTGCCAGCAGTTACAATCTTGCAGGTATGAACACTGAAGCTTTCTTT. As protein: CASSYNLAGMNTEAFF.

This clone was observed at least ten times. The chain uses TRBV5-4 and TRBJ1-1; no clear D gene. The CDR3 extends over 12 amino acids. Germline CDR1 reads SGHNT; CDR2 reads YYREEE (reference sequence). Deletions cut 2 bases from V and 1 base from J, with 3 bases between. This CDR3 is CASSFENTEAFF. Here the CDR3 DNA reads TGTGCCAGCAGCTTCGAGAACACTGAAGCTTTCTTT.

The chain has TRBV7-8 and TRBJ1-5; D gene uncertain. V was trimmed by 7 bases and J by 0 bases, leaving 10 bases between them. Germline V gives CDR1 SGHVS, CDR2 FQNEAQ. The CDR3 consists of 14 residues. Here the CDR3 DNA reads TGTGCCAGCAATGAGGGTGATAGCAATCAGCCCCAGCATTTT. Its protein is CASNEGDSNQPQHF.

This chain connects TRBV9 to TRBJ2-7, with TRBD2 identical over 12 bases. The V gene's germline CDR1 is SGDLS and CDR2 YYNGEE. The CDR3 sequence is 17 residues long. V gave up 0 bases and J gave up 6 bases; unmatched junction bases: 10. The DNA for the CDR3 is TGTGCCAGCAGCGTAGGACTAGCGGGAGCGGTGTACTCCGAGCAGTACTTC. This codes for CASSVGLAGAVYSEQYF.

This clone was found a few times. The V and J genes are TRBV7-9 and TRBJ2-1; D not certain. Germline assignment: CDR1 SEHNR and CDR2 FQNEAQ (reference sequence). The CDR3 contains 12 residues. Trimming removed 1 base from V and 6 bases from J, with 4 bases in between. CDR3 bases: TGTGCCAGCAGCTTAGGCTCCAATGAGCAGTTCTTC. Its protein product is CASSLGSNEQFF. The full variable domain, in which reference TRBV7-9 and TRBJ2-1 provide the parts outside the CDR3, is DTGVSQNPRHKITKRGQNVTFRCDPISEHNRLYWYRQTLGQGPEFLTYFQNEAQLEKSRLLSDRFSAERPKGSFSTLEIQRTEQGDSAMYLCASSLGSNEQFFGPGTRLTVL.

This clone was observed once. The V gene is TRBV10-1, the J gene TRBJ2-1, with D maybe TRBD1 (5 bases). The CDR3 spans 15 residues. The V end was cut by 0 bases, the J end by 2 bases, with 8 bases between. Germline loops: CDR1 WNHNN, CDR2 SYGVQD (reference sequence). CDR3 region: CASSESKGPYNEQFF. In DNA, the CDR3 is TGCGCCAGCAGTGAGTCTAAGGGGCCCTACAATGAGCAGTTCTTC.

This clone was detected only a few times. This chain uses TRBV11-2 with TRBJ2-7, with D tentatively TRBD1 or TRBD2 (5 bases each). This CDR3 is built from 14 residues. Deletions cut 5 bases from V and 5 bases from J, with 16 bases between. Germline V gene sequence: CDR1 SGHAT, CDR2 FQNNGV. The CDR3 reads CASSPAGTGHEQYF. The CDR3 DNA sequence: TGTGCCAGCAGCCCCGCCGGGACGGGACACGAGCAGTACTTC.

J is TRBJ1-1 and V is TRBV13; a weak D match, TRBD1 (5 bases). Germline V gene lookup returns CDR1 PRHDT and CDR2 FYEKMQ (reference sequence). Trimming pared 5 bases from V and 8 bases from J, leaving 12 bases between. This CDR3 has 12 residues. In DNA, the CDR3 is TGTGCCAGCAGCCCCGGGGCAGGGGAAGCTTTCTTT. Protein product: CASSPGAGEAFF.

In this sample, this clone turned up once. V gene TRBV19 combines with J gene TRBJ1-1; no definite D call. The CDR3 has 8 amino acids. The germline V and J ends were trimmed by 4 bases and 11 bases, with 2 bases remaining between them. Germline CDR1 reads LNHDA; CDR2 reads SQIVND (reference sequence). The CDR3 spells CASSKAFF. Written as DNA, the CDR3 is TGTGCCAGTAGTAAGGCTTTCTTT.

This clone was counted between two and nine times. V is TRBV6-1 and J is TRBJ2-6; maybe TRBD1 (5 bases). The CDR3 spans 15 residues. The germline V gene encodes CDR1 MNHNS and CDR2 SASEGT. V lost 3 bases, J lost 1 base, and 7 bases lay in between. The CDR3 reads CASSDDSSGANVLTF. The DNA of the CDR3 is TGTGCCAGCAGTGACGACAGTTCTGGGGCCAACGTCCTGACTTTC.

The V call is TRBV5-1, the J call TRBJ2-3, with 9 bases identical to TRBD2. CDR1 is SGHRS and CDR2 is YFSETQ in the germline V gene. The CDR3 extends over 16 amino acids. V trimming: 0 bases; J trimming: 6 bases; junction bases outside the gene matches: 8. The CDR3 protein is CASSLVGGGAVDTQYF. The CDR3, as DNA: TGCGCCAGCAGCTTGGTTGGCGGGGGGGCCGTTGATACGCAGTATTTT.

The CDR3, as DNA: TGTGCCAGCATGTCAGACTACGAGCAGTACTTC. Its protein product is CASMSDYEQYF. The rearrangement uses TRBV6-5 and TRBJ2-7, with D hard to call. This CDR3 contains 11 residues. V was trimmed by 7 bases and J by 3 bases, leaving 7 bases between them. The V gene's germline CDR1 is MNHEY and CDR2 SVGAGI.

V is TRBV15 and J is TRBJ1-4; the match to TRBD1 covers 7 bases. This CDR3 spans 15 amino acids. The trim removed 0 bases at V and 4 bases at J, leaving 2 bases unmatched. CDR1 and CDR2 from the germline V gene are LNHNV and YYDKDF (reference sequence). The CDR3 spells CATSREGDSNEKLFF. CDR3 bases: TGTGCCACCAGCAGAGAAGGGGACAGTAATGAAAAACTGTTTTTT.